One and the same sample provided the 13 T cell receptor beta chains below, sequenced in a study of shared clonotypes between healthy human individuals. Assay used: immunoSEQ multiplex PCR; TCRdb lists only in-frame clones, some missing. This sample carries approximately 510,000 clones, more than 65% of them seen once, and the ten largest clones take approximately 13%. Source material: PBMCs. All receptors derive from a woman between 40 and 55 years old in good health. Some clones in this sample may be carry-over from other donors' samples.

The chain joins TRBV7-3 to TRBJ2-5; 12 bases align to TRBD2. With 4 bases clipped from V and 4 bases from J, the junction kept 4 bases outside the gene matches. Germline V gives CDR1 SGHTA, CDR2 FQGTGA. The CDR3 length is 15 residues. Here the CDR3 reads CASSSGLAGTETQYF. The CDR3 region has the DNA TGTGCCAGCAGCTCCGGACTAGCGGGAACAGAGACCCAGTACTTC.

V gene TRBV5-4 combines with J gene TRBJ2-7, with D maybe TRBD2 (7 bases). The CDR3 runs to 14 residues. Germline loops: CDR1 SGHNT, CDR2 YYREEE (reference sequence). The V and J ends lost 2 bases and 2 bases respectively, with 11 bases between them. The CDR3: CASSFRGAPYEQYF. Written as DNA, the CDR3 is TGTGCCAGCAGCTTTCGGGGGGCCCCCTACGAGCAGTACTTC.

The gene calls are TRBV18 and TRBJ2-1; possibly TRBD2 for D (6 bases). V shed 3 bases and J shed 0 bases, with 9 bases lying between them. The CDR3 runs 15 residues. Germline V gene lookup returns CDR1 KGHSH and CDR2 LQKENI. Here the CDR3 reads CASSPRTNSYNEQFF. The CDR3 DNA is TGTGCCAGCTCACCTCGGACTAACTCCTACAATGAGCAGTTCTTC.

The chain has TRBV6-1 and TRBJ1-6; D perhaps matches TRBD1 (6 bases). V was cut by 9 bases and J by 9 bases, with 12 bases left in between. Germline values: CDR1 MNHNS, CDR2 SASEGT. The CDR3 loop spans 12 amino acids. The CDR3 region is CASRDISSPLHF. The CDR3 DNA reads TGTGCCAGTCGGGACATCAGTTCACCCCTCCACTTT.

This sequence joins TRBV9 and TRBJ2-5, with D unresolved. V was shortened by 0 bases and J by 7 bases, with 13 bases between the two germline ends. Germline V gene sequence: CDR1 SGDLS, CDR2 YYNGEE. The CDR3 spans 14 residues. The CDR3 DNA sequence: TGTGCCAGCAGCGTAGATGGGAACTCAGTGACCCAGTACTTC. Protein: CASSVDGNSVTQYF.

The rearrangement joins TRBV27 to TRBJ2-1, with TRBD2 identical over 8 bases. The CDR3 totals 14 residues. V trimming: 6 bases; J trimming: 2 bases; junction bases outside the gene matches: 3. The germline V gene has CDR1 MNHEY and CDR2 SMNVEV (reference sequence). CDR3 bases: TGTGCCAGCAGGCCGACTAGCGCCTACAATGAGCAGTTCTTC. It is translated as CASRPTSAYNEQFF.

The gene calls are TRBV7-8 and TRBJ2-5; 7 bases agree with TRBD2. Germline values: CDR1 SGHVS, CDR2 FQNEAQ. CDR3 size: 14 residues. V was clipped by 1 base and J by 5 bases; unmatched bases: 4. CDR3 DNA sequence: TGTGCCAGCAGCTTAGGAGGGAGGGTTGAGACCCAGTACTTC. Protein sequence: CASSLGGRVETQYF.

This clone was counted a few times. This rearrangement joins TRBV4-2 to TRBJ1-2, with a possible D match to TRBD1 (6 bases). CDR1 and CDR2 (germline): LGHNA, YNFKEQ. Trimming removed 1 base from V and 8 bases from J, with 8 bases in between. There are 12 residues in the CDR3. The DNA for the CDR3 is TGTGCCAGCAGCCAAGCAGGGGACGGCTACACCTTC. Translating gives CASSQAGDGYTF.

The chain combines TRBV7-2 with TRBJ1-2; the D gene is possibly TRBD1 (6 bases). CDR1 and CDR2 (germline): SGHTA, FQGNSA. The ends were cut back, 4 bases at V and 5 bases at J, with 17 bases in the middle. The CDR3 loop spans 15 amino acids. As DNA, the CDR3 is TGTGCCAGCAGCTCAGACAGGTTCCCGGGGTATGGCTACACCTTC. It is translated as CASSSDRFPGYGYTF.

The V and J genes are TRBV4-2 and TRBJ2-4; D unclear. The germline V and J ends were trimmed by 1 base and 5 bases, with 3 bases remaining between them. The CDR3 covers 12 residues. Looked up from germline, CDR1 is LGHNA and CDR2 is YNFKEQ. DNA of the CDR3: TGTGCCAGCAGCCAAGGTCAAAACATTCAGTACTTC. As protein: CASSQGQNIQYF.

V gene TRBV6-5 combines with J gene TRBJ2-1, with 7 bases that match TRBD2. This CDR3 comprises 15 residues. Looked up from germline, CDR1 is MNHEY and CDR2 is SVGAGI. Trimming removed 2 bases from V and 4 bases from J; junction bases left unmatched: 5. CDR3 in DNA: TGTGCCAGCAGTTACAGGGCTAGCGGTTACAATGAGCAGTTCTTC. Translating it yields CASSYRASGYNEQFF.

This sequence joins TRBV14 and TRBJ2-7; weak D call: TRBD1 (6 bases). The CDR3 extends over 15 amino acids. The germline V gene encodes CDR1 SGHDN and CDR2 FVKESK. Trimming took off 0 bases at V and 2 bases at J, with 11 bases between the two ends. In DNA, the CDR3 is TGTGCCAGCAGCCAAGATGGGGGCAATCCCTACGAGCAGTACTTC. This gives the protein CASSQDGGNPYEQYF.

The sample holds many counts of this clone. The gene calls are TRBV27 and TRBJ1-2; the match to TRBD1 covers 9 bases. V was pared by 7 bases and J by 7 bases, with 7 bases of the junction left unmatched. CDR1 is MNHEY, CDR2 SMNVEV, per germline (reference sequence). The CDR3 totals 13 residues. The CDR3 sequence: CASTQTGGGGYTF. The CDR3 nucleotides read TGTGCCAGCACCCAGACAGGGGGGGGTGGCTACACCTTC.